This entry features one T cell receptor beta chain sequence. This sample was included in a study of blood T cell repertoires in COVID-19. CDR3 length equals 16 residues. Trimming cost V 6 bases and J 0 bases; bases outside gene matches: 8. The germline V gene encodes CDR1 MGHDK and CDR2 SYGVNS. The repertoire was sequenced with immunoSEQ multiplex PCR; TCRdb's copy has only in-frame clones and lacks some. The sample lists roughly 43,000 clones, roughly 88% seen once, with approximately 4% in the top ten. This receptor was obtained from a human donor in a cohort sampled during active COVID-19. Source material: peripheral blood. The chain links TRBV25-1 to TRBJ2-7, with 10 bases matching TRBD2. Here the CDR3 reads CASSPLGLASSYEQYF. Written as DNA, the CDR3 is TGTGCCAGCAGCCCTTTGGGACTAGCGAGCTCCTACGAGCAGTACTTC.